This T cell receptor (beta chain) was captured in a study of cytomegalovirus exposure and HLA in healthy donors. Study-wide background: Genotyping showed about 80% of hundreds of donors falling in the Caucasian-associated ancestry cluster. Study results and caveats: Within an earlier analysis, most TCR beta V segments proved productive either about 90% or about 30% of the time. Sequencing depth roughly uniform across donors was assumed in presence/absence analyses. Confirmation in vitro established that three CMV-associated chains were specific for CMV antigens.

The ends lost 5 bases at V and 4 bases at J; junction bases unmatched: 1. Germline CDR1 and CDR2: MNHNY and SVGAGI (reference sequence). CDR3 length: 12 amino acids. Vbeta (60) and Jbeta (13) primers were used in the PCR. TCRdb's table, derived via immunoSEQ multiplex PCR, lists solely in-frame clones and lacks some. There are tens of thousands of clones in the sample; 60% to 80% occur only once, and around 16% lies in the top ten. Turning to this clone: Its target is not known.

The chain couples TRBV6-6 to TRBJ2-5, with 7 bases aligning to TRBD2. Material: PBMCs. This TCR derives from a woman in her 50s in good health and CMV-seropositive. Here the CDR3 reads CASSRLAETQYF. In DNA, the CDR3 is TGTGCCAGCAGTCGACTAGCAGAGACCCAGTACTTC.